This TCR beta chain was recovered during a study of cytomegalovirus exposure and HLA in healthy donors. Only one count was recorded for this clone. Its specificity is unknown. The CDR3 spans 16 residues. Deletions cut 0 bases from V and 3 bases from J, with 11 bases between. Germline V gene sequence: CDR1 LGHNA, CDR2 YSLEER. Regarding the study as a whole: The study assumed roughly uniform donor sequencing depth for presence/absence analyses. Cytomegalovirus status was reportedly diagnosed by the classifier with high specificity and sensitivity. Previously analyzed data showed that most TCR beta V segments were productive at a frequency of about 90% or about 30%.

The PCR had 60 Vbeta and 13 Jbeta primers. TCRdb keeps only in-frame clones here, not all; method: immunoSEQ multiplex PCR. The sample lists roughly 180,000 clones, 75% occurring once. The sequence derives from a male donor in good health and CMV-seronegative. The rearrangement links TRBV4-3 to TRBJ2-2, with D perhaps TRBD1 (5 bases). Input material: PBMCs. DNA for the CDR3: TGCGCCAGCAGCCAAGAAGGTACAGGATACACCGGGGAGCTGTTTTTT. This gives the protein CASSQEGTGYTGELFF.